This is a list of T cell receptor beta chains from one sample in a study of blood T cells in healthy people across ages. TCRdb reprocessed the 5' RACE reads with MiXCR, giving one entry per CDR3 protein. The table records over 450,000 distinct CDR3 sequences, 24% of them present only once. This same sample was also part of a study on T cells of mothers and their children.

The sample consisted of blood. These receptors were obtained from a boy aged 5-17 years in good health. The CDR3 runs from the conserved cysteine through the conserved F or W. Each record gives: J gene, clone size, D gene, V gene, CDR3 DNA, CDR3 protein. D genes are given only for firm matches. The size entry is marked missing in some rows and otherwise reads once, few, many or a size class.

J: TRBJ2-7
size: few
D: -
V: TRBV4-1
DNA: TGCGCCAGCAGCCAAAGTATCTTGGCCTACGAGCAGTACTTC
CDR3: CASSQSILAYEQYF

J: TRBJ1-3
size: -
D: -
V: TRBV7-2
DNA: TGTGCCAGCTCTTCCGCGGACAGCTCTGGAAACACCATATATTTT
CDR3: CASSSADSSGNTIYF

J: TRBJ1-4
size: -
D: -
V: TRBV4-2
DNA: TGTGCCAGCAGCCCTATCGGGGAAACTAATGAAAAACTGTTTTTT
CDR3: CASSPIGETNEKLFF

J: TRBJ2-1
size: few
D: -
V: TRBV7-2
DNA: TGTGCCAGCAGCTTAGTCACCGGGACTGGCAGCAATGAGCAGTTCTTC
CDR3: CASSLVTGTGSNEQFF

J: TRBJ1-2
size: -
D: -
V: TRBV15
DNA: TGTGCCACCAGCAGAGACGGGGTTTATGGCTACACCTTC
CDR3: CATSRDGVYGYTF

J: TRBJ2-1
size: few
D: -
V: TRBV7-9
DNA: TGTGCCAGCAGCTCCTCCCTGGTTAACAGATTATTTAACAATGAGCAGTTCTTC
CDR3: CASSSSLVNRLFNNEQFF

J: TRBJ1-1
size: -
D: TRBD1
V: TRBV18
DNA: TGTGCCAGCCCACCACGAAGGGGGCGTGGGAACACTGAAGCTTTCTTT
CDR3: CASPPRRGRGNTEAFF

J: TRBJ1-3
size: few
D: TRBD1
V: TRBV5-1
DNA: TGCGCCAGCAGCGCCCCGGGACAGCCTGGAAACACCATATATTTT
CDR3: CASSAPGQPGNTIYF

J: TRBJ2-1
size: few
D: TRBD2
V: TRBV7-2
DNA: TGTGCCAGCAGTACCAGCGGGAGTACCCGTCTAGAGCAGTTCTTC
CDR3: CASSTSGSTRLEQFF

J: TRBJ2-1
size: -
D: TRBD2
V: TRBV5-4
DNA: TGTGCCAGCAGTGTGGGACTAGCGACCAATGAGCAGTTCTTC
CDR3: CASSVGLATNEQFF

J: TRBJ1-2
size: -
D: -
V: TRBV24-1
DNA: TGTGCCACCAGTGACCCCGAGGGGAGGGACTATGGCTACACCTTC
CDR3: CATSDPEGRDYGYTF

J: TRBJ1-2
size: -
D: -
V: TRBV29-1
DNA: TGCAGCGTTGCGTCGGAAAGGGGGGGTGGCTACACCTTC
CDR3: CSVASERGGGYTF

J: TRBJ2-5
size: -
D: -
V: TRBV12-3/TRBV12-4
DNA: TGTGCCAGCAGTGTTGGGGTCTCGCGCGGCGGGGGCGAGACCCAGTACTTC
CDR3: CASSVGVSRGGGETQYF

J: TRBJ2-1
size: few
D: -
V: TRBV29-1
DNA: TGCAGCTCGTCCGGGGGAACTCACAATGAGCAGTTCTTC
CDR3: CSSSGGTHNEQFF

J: TRBJ2-3
size: -
D: -
V: TRBV15
DNA: TGTGCCACCAGCAGAGATTACCTTGGGGATACGCAGTATTTT
CDR3: CATSRDYLGDTQYF

J: TRBJ2-5
size: few
D: -
V: TRBV29-1
DNA: TGCAGCGTTGAGGGTTTGCCCGGAGGCCAAGAGACCCAGTACTTC
CDR3: CSVEGLPGGQETQYF

J: TRBJ1-4
size: few
D: -
V: TRBV20-1
DNA: TGCAGTGCAAGTTACGCCCGTGAAAAACTGTTTTTT
CDR3: CSASYAREKLFF

J: TRBJ2-4
size: -
D: TRBD2
V: TRBV5-1
DNA: TGCGCCAGCAGCAGCGTAACTAGCGGGGAAAACATTCAGTACTTC
CDR3: CASSSVTSGENIQYF

J: TRBJ2-7
size: once
D: TRBD1
V: TRBV12-3/TRBV12-4
DNA: TGTGCCAGCAGTTTCAGAGGGACAGGGTACGAGCAGTACTTC
CDR3: CASSFRGTGYEQYF

J: TRBJ2-1
size: few
D: TRBD2
V: TRBV7-3
DNA: TGTGCCAGCAGCTCCCCGGGACTAGCGGGGTCCAATGAGCAGTTCTTC
CDR3: CASSSPGLAGSNEQFF

J: TRBJ2-5
size: few
D: -
V: TRBV29-1
DNA: TGCAGCGTTGGCAGAAACAATGAGCGGTTCTTC
CDR3: CSVGRNNERFF

J: TRBJ2-7
size: -
D: -
V: TRBV3-1
DNA: TGTGCCAGCAGCCAGGGGCTGGGAATGGGCTACGAGCAGTACTTC
CDR3: CASSQGLGMGYEQYF

J: TRBJ2-4
size: -
D: TRBD1
V: TRBV28
DNA: TGTACCAGCAGTCCCCGAACAGGGGGCATAGGGAACATTCAGTACTTC
CDR3: CTSSPRTGGIGNIQYF

J: TRBJ2-1
size: -
D: TRBD2
V: TRBV20-1
DNA: TGCAGTGCTAGAGATGGCGGGGGGGACTCCTACAATGAGCAGTTCTTC
CDR3: CSARDGGGDSYNEQFF

J: TRBJ1-5
size: -
D: TRBD1
V: TRBV20-1
DNA: TGCAGTGCTTTGGTAGGGGGCCCTAGCAATCAGCCCCAGCATTTT
CDR3: CSALVGGPSNQPQHF

J: TRBJ2-1
size: -
D: TRBD1
V: TRBV27
DNA: TGTGCCAGCAGCAAAGAGGGGGCCCATGAGCAGTTCTTC
CDR3: CASSKEGAHEQFF

J: TRBJ2-5
size: few
D: TRBD2
V: TRBV7-9
DNA: TGTGCCAGCAGCGCGACCGGGACTAGCGGCGCGGAGCAGTACTTC
CDR3: CASSATGTSGAEQYF

J: TRBJ2-7
size: -
D: TRBD1
V: TRBV4-3
DNA: TGCGCCAGCAGCCAAGATTTAGGCCAGGGGGCGCTTGACGAGCAGTACTTC
CDR3: CASSQDLGQGALDEQYF

J: TRBJ1-3
size: many
D: -
V: TRBV3-1
DNA: TGTGCCAGCAGCCAAGTAGGCACCATATATTTT
CDR3: CASSQVGTIYF

J: TRBJ1-3
size: few
D: -
V: TRBV6-1
DNA: TGTGCCAGCAAAGCCGACACGGGGCACTCTGGAAACACCATATATTTT
CDR3: CASKADTGHSGNTIYF

J: TRBJ1-3
size: few
D: -
V: TRBV9
DNA: TGTGCCAGCAGCGGCGAATCTGGAAACACCATATATTTT
CDR3: CASSGESGNTIYF

J: TRBJ2-3
size: few
D: -
V: TRBV18
DNA: TGTGCCAGCTCACCACATCCCCGAGGAGGGGTGGCAGATACGCAGTATTTT
CDR3: CASSPHPRGGVADTQYF

J: TRBJ2-4
size: -
D: -
V: TRBV4-1
DNA: TGCGCCAGCAGCCAAGGGGCTCTAGCGTCTCTCAAAAACATTCAGTACTTC
CDR3: CASSQGALASLKNIQYF

J: TRBJ2-1
size: few
D: -
V: TRBV4-1
DNA: TGCGCCAGCAGCCAAGTCTACACCGAGGAGCAGTTCTTC
CDR3: CASSQVYTEEQFF

J: TRBJ2-7
size: few
D: TRBD1
V: TRBV6-2/TRBV6-3
DNA: TGTGCCAGCATCGGAGACAGGGGGAGCTACGAGCAGTACTTC
CDR3: CASIGDRGSYEQYF

J: TRBJ1-2
size: -
D: TRBD1
V: TRBV6-5
DNA: TGTGCCAGCAGATCCGACAGGGGGGACCTCTATGGCTACACCTTC
CDR3: CASRSDRGDLYGYTF

J: TRBJ2-5
size: -
D: -
V: TRBV15
DNA: TGTGCCACCAGCCGGAGTGGAGGAGTAAAGACCCAGTACTTC
CDR3: CATSRSGGVKTQYF

J: TRBJ1-6
size: few
D: -
V: TRBV9
DNA: TGTGCCAGCAGCGGAACAAGCAGGGATCGGGCCCTCCACTTT
CDR3: CASSGTSRDRALHF

J: TRBJ2-1
size: -
D: TRBD1
V: TRBV5-4
DNA: TGTGCCAGCAGCCGGGGGACAGGGGGCTTCAATGAGCAGTTCTTC
CDR3: CASSRGTGGFNEQFF

J: TRBJ2-3
size: -
D: -
V: TRBV18
DNA: TGTGCCAGCTCACCCACCGCAGATACGCAGTATTTT
CDR3: CASSPTADTQYF

J: TRBJ2-3
size: -
D: -
V: TRBV25-1
DNA: TGTGCCAGCAGTGATGCGGTCGCGGACACAGATACGCAGTATTTT
CDR3: CASSDAVADTDTQYF

J: TRBJ2-1
size: -
D: -
V: TRBV19
DNA: TGTGCCAGTAGTCCCTTTTTATTGCTAGCGCAAAACAATGAGCAGTTCTTC
CDR3: CASSPFLLLAQNNEQFF

J: TRBJ2-4
size: few
D: -
V: TRBV14
DNA: TGTGCCAGCAGCCAAGTAGGGCAGCTAAACATTCAGTACTTC
CDR3: CASSQVGQLNIQYF

J: TRBJ2-1
size: -
D: TRBD1
V: TRBV6-2/TRBV6-3
DNA: TGTGCCACTCAGGGGGCTTATGAGCAGTTCTTC
CDR3: CATQGAYEQFF

J: TRBJ2-5
size: few
D: -
V: TRBV2
DNA: TGTGCCAGCAGTGAAGAGGCAGGGTCGGAAGAGACCCAGTACTTC
CDR3: CASSEEAGSEETQYF

J: TRBJ2-7
size: few
D: -
V: TRBV30
DNA: TGTGCCTGGAGTAAAGATAGCTTCGACTACGAGCAGTACTTC
CDR3: CAWSKDSFDYEQYF

J: TRBJ2-7
size: -
D: TRBD1
V: TRBV2
DNA: TGTGCCAGCCACCGGGACAGGAGCTCCTACGAGCAGTACTTC
CDR3: CASHRDRSSYEQYF